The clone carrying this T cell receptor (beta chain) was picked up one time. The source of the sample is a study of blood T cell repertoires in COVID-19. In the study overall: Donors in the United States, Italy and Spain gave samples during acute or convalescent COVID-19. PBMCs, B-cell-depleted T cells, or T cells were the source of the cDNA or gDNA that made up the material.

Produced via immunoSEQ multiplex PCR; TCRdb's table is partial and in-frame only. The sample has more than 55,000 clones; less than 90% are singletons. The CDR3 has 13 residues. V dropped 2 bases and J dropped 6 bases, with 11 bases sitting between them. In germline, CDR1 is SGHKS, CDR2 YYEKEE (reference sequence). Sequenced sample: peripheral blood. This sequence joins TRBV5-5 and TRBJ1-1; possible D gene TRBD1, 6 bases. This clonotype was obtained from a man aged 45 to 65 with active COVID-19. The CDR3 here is CASSFRQDAEAFF. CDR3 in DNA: TGTGCCAGCAGCTTTCGACAGGACGCTGAAGCTTTCTTT.